Detailed here is one TCR beta chain. Its antigen is not identified. MiXCR, run by TCRdb on the reads, gives a single entry per CDR3 protein. Of about 310,000 distinct CDR3 sequences in the sample, approximately 25% were seen once. The sample belongs to a study of T cell repertoires in cytomegalovirus infection. In the study overall: Recently identified HLA-C-restricted CMV epitopes were among the peptides used.

V gave up 5 bases and J gave up 4 bases, with 16 bases separating them. Looked up from germline, CDR1 is SGHKS and CDR2 is YYEKEE (reference sequence). The CDR3 is 15 residues long. Regarding the study as a whole: The ex vivo response was dominated by HLA-C-restricted CMV-specific TCR beta clonotypes.

The chain couples TRBV5-5 to TRBJ2-1; D may be TRBD2 (5 bases). The sequencing used cultured PBMCs, collected from culture after CMV antigen stimulation. This TCR was recovered from a human donor in good health (CMV status not recorded). Some clones in this sample may be carry-over from other donors' samples. CDR3 protein: CASSAARARYNEQFF. In nucleotides, the CDR3 is TGTGCCAGCAGTGCTGCGCGGGCTAGGTACAATGAGCAGTTCTTC.